One T cell receptor (beta chain) is described in this entry. The data stem from a study of blood T cell repertoires in COVID-19. Whole-study context: Both acute and convalescent COVID-19 samples were obtained from the United States, Italy and Spain. The cDNA or gDNA used as material had been derived from T cells, B-cell-depleted T cells, or PBMCs.

Profiled with immunoSEQ multiplex PCR; TCRdb holds only in-frame clones, not every one. This sample has approximately 81,000 clones; around 80% occur once, and the top ten carry about 7.4%. This receptor was obtained from a human donor in a cohort sampled during active COVID-19. Material for sequencing was peripheral blood.

Here the CDR3 reads CASRDLLGEGNTEAFF. Written as DNA, the CDR3 is TGTGCCAGCAGGGATTTGCTCGGGGAGGGGAACACTGAAGCTTTCTTT. The V gene is TRBV7-9, the J gene TRBJ1-1; D is undetermined. The CDR3 length is 16 residues. Germline lookup yields CDR1 SEHNR and CDR2 FQNEAQ (reference sequence). Trimming took 6 bases from V and 1 from J, leaving 18 bases between them.